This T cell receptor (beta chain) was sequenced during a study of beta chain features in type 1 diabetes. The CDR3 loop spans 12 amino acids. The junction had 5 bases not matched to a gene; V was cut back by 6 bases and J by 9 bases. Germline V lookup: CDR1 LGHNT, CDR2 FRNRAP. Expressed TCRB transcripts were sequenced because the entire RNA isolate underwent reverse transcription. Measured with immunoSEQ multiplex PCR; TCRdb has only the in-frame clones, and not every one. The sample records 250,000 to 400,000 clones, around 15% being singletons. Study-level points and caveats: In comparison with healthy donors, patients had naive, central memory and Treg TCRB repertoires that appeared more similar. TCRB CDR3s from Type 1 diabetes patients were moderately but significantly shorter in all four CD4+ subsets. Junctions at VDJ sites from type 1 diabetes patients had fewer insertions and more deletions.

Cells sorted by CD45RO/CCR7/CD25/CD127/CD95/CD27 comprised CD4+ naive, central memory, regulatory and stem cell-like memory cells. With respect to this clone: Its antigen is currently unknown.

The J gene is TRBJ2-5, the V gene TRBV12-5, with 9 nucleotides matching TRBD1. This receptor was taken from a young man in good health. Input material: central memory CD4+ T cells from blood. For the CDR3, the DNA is TGTGCTAGTGGGTACAGGGGGCAGGCCCAGTACTTC. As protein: CASGYRGQAQYF.